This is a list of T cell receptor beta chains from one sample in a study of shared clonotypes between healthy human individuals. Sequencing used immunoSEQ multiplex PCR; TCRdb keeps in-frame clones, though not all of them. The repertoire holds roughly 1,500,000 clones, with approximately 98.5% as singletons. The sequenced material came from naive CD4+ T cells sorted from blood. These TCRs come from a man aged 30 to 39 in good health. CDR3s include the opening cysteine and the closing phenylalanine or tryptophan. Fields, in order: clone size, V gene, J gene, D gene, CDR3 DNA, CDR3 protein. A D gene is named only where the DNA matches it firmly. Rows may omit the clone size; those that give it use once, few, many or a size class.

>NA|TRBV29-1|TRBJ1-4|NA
TGCAGCGTTGGCCCAGGAAGCTCATCCCATGATAGCGAAAAACTGTTTTTT
CSVGPGSSSHDSEKLFF
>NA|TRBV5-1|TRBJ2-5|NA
TGCGCCAGCCGCCCTAGTGCAAAATGGACCCAGTACTTC
CASRPSAKWTQYF
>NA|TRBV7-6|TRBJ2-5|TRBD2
TGTGCCAGCAGCTTAACGTCCGGGGGGGTCCAAGAGACCCAGTACTTC
CASSLTSGGVQETQYF
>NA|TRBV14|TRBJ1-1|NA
TGTGCCAGCAGCCAAGTTGTAGGGTACACTGAAGCTTTCTTT
CASSQVVGYTEAFF
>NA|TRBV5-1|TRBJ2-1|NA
TGCGCCAGCAGCTTCGAGGGAGGTGGTGATGAGCAGTTCTTC
CASSFEGGGDEQFF
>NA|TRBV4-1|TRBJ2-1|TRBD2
TGCGCCAGCAGCCAAGATAGGGGGACTAGCGGGAGGGCTGGGGAGCAGTTCTTC
CASSQDRGTSGRAGEQFF
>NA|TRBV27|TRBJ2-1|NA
TGTGCCAGCAGTTTTTCAGGCCTCCAATTCTACAATGAGCAGTTCTTC
CASSFSGLQFYNEQFF
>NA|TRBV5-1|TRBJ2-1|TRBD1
TGCGCCAGCAGCCAACAGGGGCCCCAACACAATGAGCAGTTCTTC
CASSQQGPQHNEQFF
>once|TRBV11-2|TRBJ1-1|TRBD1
TGTGCCAGCAGCTCCGCCATTTCGGGACAGATAAACATGAACACTGAAGCTTTCTTT
CASSSAISGQINMNTEAFF
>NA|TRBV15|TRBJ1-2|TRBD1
TGTGCCACCAGCAGGAAAAGGAGGGACAGGGATGACTATGGCTACACCTTC
CATSRKRRDRDDYGYTF
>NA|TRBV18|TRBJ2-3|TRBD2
TGTGCCAGCTCACCACAAGGACTAGCGGGAGTCGCAGATACGCAGTATTTT
CASSPQGLAGVADTQYF
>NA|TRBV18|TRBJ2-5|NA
TGTGCCAGCTCACCCCTAGGGCCTCGGGCCCCACAAGAGACCCAGTACTTC
CASSPLGPRAPQETQYF
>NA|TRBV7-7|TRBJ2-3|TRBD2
TGTGCTAGCAGCTTATTAGCGGGAGGCACAGATACGCAGTATTTT
CASSLLAGGTDTQYF
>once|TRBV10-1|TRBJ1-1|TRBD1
TGCGCCAGCAGTATCGGTGGACAGGGGAACACTGAAGCTTTCTTT
CASSIGGQGNTEAFF
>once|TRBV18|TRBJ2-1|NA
TGTGCCAGCTCACTAGTTTTTTTGTCCTACAATGAGCAGTTCTTC
CASSLVFLSYNEQFF
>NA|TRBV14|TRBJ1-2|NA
TGTGCCAGCAGCGCCCAGGTTGGCGATGGCTACACCTTC
CASSAQVGDGYTF
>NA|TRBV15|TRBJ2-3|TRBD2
TGTGCCACCAGCAGGAGCGGGAGTGGAGATACGCAGTATTTT
CATSRSGSGDTQYF
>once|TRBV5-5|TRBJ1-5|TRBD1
TGTGCCAGCAGCTTGGTACAGGGGATAATTAGCAATCAGCCCCAGCATTTT
CASSLVQGIISNQPQHF
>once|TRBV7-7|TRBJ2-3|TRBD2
TGTGCCAGCAGTCCCACCTCTAGCGGGAGGGCAGATACGCAGTATTTT
CASSPTSSGRADTQYF
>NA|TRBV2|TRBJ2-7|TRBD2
TGTGCCAGCAGTGAGACATTAGCGGGAGGCAACGAGCAGTACTTC
CASSETLAGGNEQYF
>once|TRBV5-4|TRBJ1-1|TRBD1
TGTGCCAGCAGCCGCGGACAGGGGGCTACTGAAGCTTTCTTT
CASSRGQGATEAFF
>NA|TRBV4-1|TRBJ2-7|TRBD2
TGCGCCAGCAGCCAACTAGCGGTTGGCTACGAGCAGTACTTC
CASSQLAVGYEQYF
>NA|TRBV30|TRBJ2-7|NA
TGTGCCTGGAGTGGGGCGGGCTACGAGCAGTACTTC
CAWSGAGYEQYF
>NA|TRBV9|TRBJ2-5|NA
TGTGCCAGCAGCCTTACCGGGACAAAAATCATAAAAGAGACCCAGTACTTC
CASSLTGTKIIKETQYF
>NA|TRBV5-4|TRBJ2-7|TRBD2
TGTGCCAGCAGCTCGACTAGCGGGAGGGCTCACTACGAGCAGTACTTC
CASSSTSGRAHYEQYF
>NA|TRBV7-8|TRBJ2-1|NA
TGTGCCAGCAGCGGTGGGGTTAGGGACAATGAGCAGTTCTTC
CASSGGVRDNEQFF
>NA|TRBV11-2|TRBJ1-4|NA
TGTGCCAGCAGCTTAGTCCGGGTTTCAAGCGAAAAACTGTTTTTT
CASSLVRVSSEKLFF
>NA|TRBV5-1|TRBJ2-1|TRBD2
TGCGCCAGCAGTCGGAGCGGGAGGGGGCCCCACAATGAGCAGTTCTTC
CASSRSGRGPHNEQFF
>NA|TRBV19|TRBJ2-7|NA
TGTGCCAGTAGTATCACCCTCGACGGATTTTACGAGCAGTACTTC
CASSITLDGFYEQYF
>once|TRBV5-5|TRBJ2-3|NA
TGTGCCAGCAGCCTAGCACCGGGATTAGAAACAGATACGCAGTATTTT
CASSLAPGLETDTQYF
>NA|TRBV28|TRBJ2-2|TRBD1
TGTGCCAGCAGTCTCCGGGGACAGGGAATCTTTACCGGGGAGCTGTTTTTT
CASSLRGQGIFTGELFF
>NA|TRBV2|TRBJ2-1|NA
TGTGCCAGCAGTAGCCAGGGACCTTACAATGAGCAGTTCTTC
CASSSQGPYNEQFF
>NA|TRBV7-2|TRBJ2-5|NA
TGTGCCAGCAGCCAAAGTCGGGAGACCCAGTACTTC
CASSQSRETQYF
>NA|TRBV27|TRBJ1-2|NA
TGTGCCAGCAGTTTATCGGGAGGGGAAGACTATGGCTACACCTTC
CASSLSGGEDYGYTF
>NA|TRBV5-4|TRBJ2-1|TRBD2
TGTGCCAGCAGCTTGAGAACTAGCGGGCCCTACAATGAGCAGTTCTTC
CASSLRTSGPYNEQFF
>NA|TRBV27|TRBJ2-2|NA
TGTGCCAGCAGTTCATTCGGCATCGGACTGGACACCGGGGAGCTGTTTTTT
CASSSFGIGLDTGELFF
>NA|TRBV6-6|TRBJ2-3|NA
TGTGCCAGCAGCGATACCACCACAGATACGCAGTATTTT
CASSDTTTDTQYF
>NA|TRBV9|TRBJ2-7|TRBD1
TGTGCCAGAAGTGTGTGGACAGGGGGCCACGAGCAGTACTTC
CARSVWTGGHEQYF
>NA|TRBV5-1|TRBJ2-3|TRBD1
TGCGCCAGCAGCTTGATGCAGGGGGCAGATACGCAGTATTTT
CASSLMQGADTQYF
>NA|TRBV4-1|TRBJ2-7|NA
TGCGCCAGCAGCCAAGTGTCATCCTACGAGCAGTACTTC
CASSQVSSYEQYF
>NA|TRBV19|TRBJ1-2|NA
TGTGCCAGCCTCCCCATCGGAGGGAACTATGGCTACACCTTC
CASLPIGGNYGYTF
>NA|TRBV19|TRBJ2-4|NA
TGTGCCAGTAGTCGAAGCAAGACGCAGGGGGCCAAAAACATTCAGTACTTC
CASSRSKTQGAKNIQYF
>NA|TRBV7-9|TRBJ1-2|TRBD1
TGTGCCAGCAGCTTAGCGGCCGGCAGGGGGGACTATGGCTACACCTTC
CASSLAAGRGDYGYTF
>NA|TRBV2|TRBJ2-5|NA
TGTGCCAGCAGTGAGGGCGGGGAGACCCAGTACTTC
CASSEGGETQYF
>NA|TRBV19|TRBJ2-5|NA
TGTGCCAGTAGGGGGGCAGGGGTCTTACAAGAGACCCAGTACTTC
CASRGAGVLQETQYF
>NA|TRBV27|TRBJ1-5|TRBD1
TGTGCCAGCAGGGACAGGGGACAAAATCAGCCCCAGCATTTT
CASRDRGQNQPQHF
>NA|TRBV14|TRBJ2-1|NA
TGTGCCAGCAGCCAAGTCAGGGCGAATGAGCAGTTCTTC
CASSQVRANEQFF
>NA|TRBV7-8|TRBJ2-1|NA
TGTGCCAGCAGCTTAGGGATTCGCAATGAGCAGTTCTTC
CASSLGIRNEQFF